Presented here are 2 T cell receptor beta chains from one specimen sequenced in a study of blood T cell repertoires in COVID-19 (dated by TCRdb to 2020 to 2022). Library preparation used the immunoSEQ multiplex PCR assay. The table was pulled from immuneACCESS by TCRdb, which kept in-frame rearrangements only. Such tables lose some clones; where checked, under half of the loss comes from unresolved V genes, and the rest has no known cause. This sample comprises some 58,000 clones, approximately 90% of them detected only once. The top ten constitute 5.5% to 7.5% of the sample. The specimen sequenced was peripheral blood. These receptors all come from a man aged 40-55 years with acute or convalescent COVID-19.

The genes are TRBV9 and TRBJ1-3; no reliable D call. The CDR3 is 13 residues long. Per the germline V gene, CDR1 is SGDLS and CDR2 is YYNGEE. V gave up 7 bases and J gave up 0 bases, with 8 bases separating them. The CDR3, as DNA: TGTGCCAGCTCTGCGAACTCTGGAAACACCATATATTTT. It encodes CASSANSGNTIYF.

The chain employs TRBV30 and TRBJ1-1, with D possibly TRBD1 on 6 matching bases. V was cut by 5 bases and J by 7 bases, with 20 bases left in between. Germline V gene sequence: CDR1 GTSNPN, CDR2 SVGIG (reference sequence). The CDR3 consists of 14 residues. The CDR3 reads CAWQTLPPDSEAFF. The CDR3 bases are TGTGCCTGGCAAACGCTTCCTCCGGACAGTGAAGCTTTCTTT.